Listed here is a single TCR beta chain. Its antigen is undetermined. The data derive from a study of blood T cells in healthy people across ages. For the second PCR, which ran for about 6 to 12 cycles, a sample-barcoded 5' primer and a J-beta primer mix were used. A template-switch adaptor containing 12 random nucleotides labeled each cDNA molecule. TCRdb re-called the 5' RACE reads through MiXCR, storing one row per CDR3 protein. Found here are hundreds of thousands of distinct CDR3 sequences, 44% of them singletons; the top ten hold roughly a fifth. The sample providers were healthy Caucasian people from Russia, aged about 6 to 95. Points from the study as a whole: Among long-lived donors, naive CD4+ cells were more numerous and diversity higher than in aged donors.

With V trimmed by 7 bases and J by 7 bases, 7 bases remained unmatched. The germline V gene encodes CDR1 MNHNS and CDR2 SASEGT. There are 13 residues in the CDR3. This sequence joins TRBV6-1 and TRBJ2-1, with 7 bases aligning to TRBD2. Sequencing used blood. This receptor was obtained from a man in his sixties in good health. The CDR3 nucleotides are TGTGCCAGCAACGCAAGAGCGGGAAATGAGCAGTTCTTC. It is translated as CASNARAGNEQFF.